The 30 T cell receptor beta chains reported below all come from one sample, sequenced in a study of spatial heterogeneity in lung cancer. Time point of the sample: sample taken at primary tumor resection. These TCRs are of unknown antigen specificity. General study points: Expanded alpha and beta TCR counts within tumors tracked tumor mutation counts.

One entry per CDR3 protein results from TCRdb running MiXCR on the 5' RACE reads. This table has approximately 94,000 distinct CDR3 sequences, around 4.8% appearing once. The specimen was lung tumor tissue, collected at surgery. The receptors come from a male donor with early-stage non-small cell lung cancer.

This clonotype was detected many times. This chain joins TRBV27 and TRBJ2-7; TRBD1 agrees at 9 bases. Germline values: CDR1 MNHEY, CDR2 SMNVEV (reference sequence). V lost 6 bases to trimming and J lost 1 base; unmatched junction nucleotides: 4. The CDR3 has 14 amino acids. CDR3 loop: CASSRQGGSYEQYF. In DNA form, the CDR3 reads TGTGCCAGCAGCCGACAGGGGGGGTCCTACGAGCAGTACTTC.

By proportion, this clonotype is medium-sized. The chain uses TRBV6-6 and TRBJ2-3; D is unclear. Germline assignment: CDR1 MNHNY and CDR2 SVGAGI (reference sequence). This CDR3 is built from 12 residues. V lost 2 bases and J 6 bases, leaving 6 bases between the germline ends. In nucleotides, the CDR3 is TGTGCCAGCAGTTACGCCTGGGATACGCAGTATTTT. Its protein is CASSYAWDTQYF.

This clonotype was seen ten or more times. The chain joins TRBV4-1 to TRBJ2-3; a possible D gene is TRBD2 (7 bases). Trimming left V 2 bases short and J 2 bases short, with 17 bases between. The CDR3 extends over 17 amino acids. Germline-derived CDR1 and CDR2 are MGHRA and YSYEKL. CDR3 nucleotide sequence: TGCGCCAGCAGCCAAACCCCTGCGGGGGCTAACACAGATACGCAGTATTTT. Amino acids: CASSQTPAGANTDTQYF.

This clonotype was seen ten or more times. This chain joins TRBV5-1 and TRBJ2-7; D possibly corresponds to TRBD1 (6 bases). The germline gives CDR1 SGHRS, CDR2 YFSETQ. V lost 1 base and J 7 bases, leaving 15 bases between the germline ends. The CDR3 length is 14 residues. The DNA of the CDR3 is TGCGCCAGCAGCTTGCTCGGGACAAATTCAGAGCAGTACTTC. Encoded protein: CASSLLGTNSEQYF. Filled out from reference TRBV5-1 and TRBJ2-7, the complete variable domain reads KAGVTQTPRYLIKTRGQQVTLSCSPISGHRSVSWYQQTPGQGLQFLFEYFSETQRNKGNFPGRFSGRQFSNSRSEMNVSTLELGDSALYLCASSLLGTNSEQYFGPGTRLTVT.

This clonotype was recorded many times. The rearrangement joins TRBV9 to TRBJ2-7, with D possibly matching TRBD1 (6 bases). This CDR3 is 15 amino acids long. V gave up 2 bases and J gave up 1 base, with 13 bases separating them. The germline CDR1 and CDR2 sequences are SGDLS and YYNGEE. The CDR3: CASSVEGDVSYEQYF. CDR3 nucleotide sequence: TGTGCCAGCAGCGTTGAGGGGGACGTATCCTACGAGCAGTACTTC.

The rearrangement links TRBV7-2 to TRBJ2-6; 10 bases agree with TRBD2. The CDR3 is 16 residues long. The ends lost 5 bases at V and 3 bases at J; junction bases unmatched: 4. Germline-derived CDR1 and CDR2 are SGHTA and FQGNSA. The CDR3 sequence: CASSISGRLGANVLTF. The CDR3 DNA reads as TGTGCCAGCAGCATTAGCGGGAGGCTTGGGGCCAACGTCCTGACTTTC. Full variable domain (outside the CDR3, taken from reference TRBV7-2 and TRBJ2-6): GAGVSQSPSNKVTEKGKDVELRCDPISGHTALYWYRQSLGQGLEFLIYFQGNSAPDKSGLPSDRFSAERTGGSVSTLTIQRTQQEDSAVYLCASSISGRLGANVLTFGAGSRLTVL.

This clonotype appeared a few times. This could be a read error, since a much larger clone is one nucleotide away. The chain has TRBV7-9 and TRBJ2-3; 7 positions match TRBD1. Germline CDR1 is SEHNR and CDR2 is FQNEAQ (reference sequence). This CDR3 has 15 amino acids. The DNA for the CDR3 is TGTGTCAGCAGCCCCCGGGACAGACAAGAACATACGCAGTATTTT. Its protein is CVSSPRDRQEHTQYF.

This clonotype was found many times. V usage is TRBV27 and J usage is TRBJ2-7; D gene unclear. CDR1 and CDR2 (germline): MNHEY, SMNVEV (reference sequence). The CDR3 runs to 14 residues. With 6 bases removed from V and 4 bases from J, the gap between germline ends came to 16 bases. CDR3 nucleotides: TGTGCCAGCAGACGTTATAGCAGTAGTTACGAGCAGTACTTC. Translating gives CASRRYSSSYEQYF.

Many counts were recorded for this clonotype. The chain is built from TRBV14 and TRBJ2-4; possible D gene TRBD1, 5 bases. This CDR3 region has 17 residues. V gave up 4 bases and J gave up 0 bases, with 16 bases separating them. Germline CDR1 and CDR2: SGHDN and FVKESK. The CDR3: CASSPIGAGLAKNIQYF. The CDR3 DNA reads TGTGCCAGCAGCCCAATTGGGGCCGGCTTAGCCAAAAACATTCAGTACTTC.

This clonotype was seen ten or more times. The CDR3: CASSWVSGSSYEQYF. The DNA of the CDR3 is TGTGCCAGCAGTTGGGTCAGCGGGAGCTCCTACGAGCAGTACTTC. The chain carries TRBV12-3 or TRBV12-4 and TRBJ2-7; 8 bases agree with TRBD2. There are 15 residues in the CDR3. J lost 0 bases, V lost 4 bases, and 5 bases had no gene match.

Ten or more counts support this clonotype. This chain uses TRBV7-9 with TRBJ2-1, with 7 bases lining up with TRBD2. CDR1 is SEHNR and CDR2 is FQNEAQ in the germline V gene (reference sequence). The V and J ends lost 0 bases and 7 bases, in that order; junction bases with no gene match: 9. There are 16 residues in the CDR3. CDR3 nucleotide sequence: TGTGCCAGCAGCTTAGCGAGGGAGGGAAGGAAGAATGAGCAGTTCTTC. It encodes CASSLAREGRKNEQFF.

The chain has TRBV7-7 and TRBJ2-5; 12 bases map to TRBD2. Germline trimming cut 4 bases from V and 4 bases from J; bases unmatched to any gene: 10. CDR1 SSHAT and CDR2 FNYEAQ come from the germline V gene (reference sequence). The CDR3 runs 17 residues. The CDR3 region has the DNA TGTGCCAGCAGCTCCCTAGCGGGAGGGCCGGGAGGAGAGACCCAGTACTTC. Protein: CASSSLAGGPGGETQYF.

This clonotype was counted at least ten times. This rearrangement joins TRBV6-5 to TRBJ2-1; 7 nucleotides match TRBD1. Germline V gives CDR1 MNHEY, CDR2 SVGAGI. CDR3 size: 14 residues. J gave up 4 bases and V 6 bases, and 6 bases lay outside the gene matches. The DNA for the CDR3 is TGTGCCAGCAGAACCGGGACAGCTTACAATGAGCAGTTCTTC. Protein product: CASRTGTAYNEQFF.

The rearrangement links TRBV6-1 to TRBJ2-1; 11 bases align to TRBD2. Germline V gives CDR1 MNHNS, CDR2 SASEGT. V lost 1 base, J lost 12 bases, and 8 bases stayed unmatched. This CDR3 spans 15 amino acids. CDR3 DNA: TGTGCCAGCAGTGAAGAAGGTGTTAGCGGGAGGGGGCAGTTCTTC. It encodes CASSEEGVSGRGQFF.

At least ten counts were recorded for this clonotype. The gene calls are TRBV28 and TRBJ2-1; TRBD2 matches 7 bases. The V gene end was trimmed by 5 bases and the J gene end by 0 bases; junction bases not matched to a gene: 10. The CDR3 runs 17 residues. Germline assignment: CDR1 MDHEN and CDR2 SYDVKM. The CDR3 DNA is TGTGCCAGCAGTCCCCGTGGGGGAGGGCTCTCCTACAATGAGCAGTTCTTC. Translated: CASSPRGGGLSYNEQFF.

This clonotype has at least ten counts. The rearrangement links TRBV6-5 to TRBJ1-3; 7 nucleotides align to TRBD1. The germline gives CDR1 MNHEY, CDR2 SVGAGI. The CDR3 has 14 residues. V lost 6 bases, J lost 0 bases, and 2 bases stayed unmatched. Here the CDR3 reads CASRGTDSGNTIYF. The CDR3 DNA reads TGTGCCAGCAGAGGGACAGACTCTGGAAACACCATATATTTT.

The sample holds many counts of this clonotype. J is TRBJ2-3 and V is TRBV7-9; 7 bases map to TRBD2. Germline loops: CDR1 SEHNR, CDR2 FQNEAQ (reference sequence). The CDR3 totals 13 residues. After removal of 5 bases from V and 5 bases from J, the junction contained 4 bases not matched to a gene. CDR3 residues: CASSPSGGDTQYF. The DNA of the CDR3 is TGTGCCAGCAGCCCGTCGGGGGGAGATACGCAGTATTTT.

Remarks on this clonotype: This likely comes from a read error, as the CDR3 has no conserved phenylalanine or tryptophan at its end. The chain uses TRBV5-1 and TRBJ2-3; 9 bases fit TRBD2. The V and J ends lost 5 bases and 0 bases, in that order; junction bases with no gene match: 28. CDR1 and CDR2 from the germline V gene are SGHRS and YFSETQ. This CDR3 comprises 23 residues. The CDR3: CASRSPDGRTDYLTSGSTDTQYY. DNA of the CDR3: TGCGCCAGCAGAAGTCCCGATGGCCGGACAGACTACCTGACTAGCGGCAGCACAGATACGCAGTATTAT.

A few counts support this clonotype. The chain combines TRBV7-2 with TRBJ2-7, with D possibly called TRBD1 or TRBD2 (5 bases each). Germline V gene lookup returns CDR1 SGHTA and CDR2 FQGNSA. The CDR3 is 15 amino acids. V was pared by 5 bases and J by 5 bases, with 19 bases between. The CDR3 nucleotides are TGTGCCAGCAGCCGGGGATCGGGGCTAAGGAACGAGCAGTACTTC. This gives the protein CASSRGSGLRNEQYF.

In its sample, this clonotype was seen a few times. This chain's CDR3 is CSAREKISGVQYF. CDR3 in DNA: TGCAGTGCTAGAGAGAAAATAAGCGGGGTCCAGTACTTC. The chain joins TRBV20-1 to TRBJ2-5; TRBD2 matches at 7 bases. Trimming at V came to 0 bases and at J to 10 bases, leaving 8 bases not matched to a gene. CDR1 and CDR2 (germline): DFQATT, SNEGSKA (reference sequence). The CDR3 loop spans 13 amino acids.

In this sample, this clonotype turned up many times. The chain is built from TRBV4-1 and TRBJ2-4; the D is unclear. Germline V gene sequence: CDR1 MGHRA, CDR2 YSYEKL. The CDR3 has 14 residues. V lost 2 bases to trimming and J lost 6 bases, with 11 bases between them. CDR3 coding DNA: TGCGCCAGCAGCCAACTTAGCTGGGGAAACATTCAGTACTTC. It yields the protein CASSQLSWGNIQYF.

This clonotype was counted ten times or more. V and J are TRBV4-1 and TRBJ2-2; 9 bases map to TRBD2. V was clipped by 6 bases and J by 7 bases; unmatched bases: 15. This CDR3 region has 17 residues. CDR1 is MGHRA, CDR2 YSYEKL, per germline. CDR3 protein: CASRGLYASGIGGELFF. CDR3 DNA: TGCGCCAGCAGAGGTCTTTACGCTAGCGGGATCGGCGGGGAGCTGTTTTTT.

CDR3 sequence (DNA): TGCGCCAGCAGCCAAGACAGGGGGTACGAGACCCAGTACTTC. This translates into CASSQDRGYETQYF. The chain joins TRBV4-1 to TRBJ2-5; 7 nucleotides align to TRBD1. CDR1 MGHRA and CDR2 YSYEKL come from the germline V gene. V was clipped by 0 bases and J by 5 bases; unmatched bases: 3. This CDR3 spans 14 amino acids.

This clonotype appeared many times. The genes are TRBV2 and TRBJ2-3; D unclear. Germline CDR1 is SNHLY and CDR2 is FYNNEI. Trimming left V 6 bases short and J 2 bases short, with 15 bases between. The CDR3 spans 15 residues. DNA of the CDR3: TGTGCCAGCAGCCACTTCGGAACGCACACAGATACGCAGTATTTT. Its protein is CASSHFGTHTDTQYF. Full variable domain (outside the CDR3, taken from reference TRBV2 and TRBJ2-3): EPEVTQTPSHQVTQMGQEVILRCVPISNHLYFYWYRQILGQKVEFLVSFYNNEISEKSEIFDDQFSVERPDGSNFTLKIRSTKLEDSAMYFCASSHFGTHTDTQYFGPGTRLTVL.

The rearrangement links TRBV7-8 to TRBJ2-7; TRBD2 aligns across 8 bases. The CDR3 is made up of 14 amino acids. CDR1 and CDR2 (germline): SGHVS, FQNEAQ. Losses at the gene ends were 1 base for V and 4 bases for J; bases not matched to a gene: 3. The CDR3 protein is CASSLVGGRYEQYF. The CDR3 nucleotides are TGTGCCAGCAGCTTAGTTGGCGGGAGGTACGAGCAGTACTTC. Based on the CDR3 plus reference TRBV7-8 and TRBJ2-7, the full variable domain is GAGVSQSPRYKVAKRGQDVALRCDPISGHVSLFWYQQALGQGPEFLTYFQNEAQLDKSGLPSDRFFAERPEGSVSTLKIQRTQQEDSAVYLCASSLVGGRYEQYFGPGTRLTVT.

This clonotype was seen a handful of times. V usage is TRBV20-1 and J usage is TRBJ1-3; D might be TRBD1 (5 bases). V lost 4 bases to trimming and J lost 0 bases, with 10 bases between them. Germline V gene lookup returns CDR1 DFQATT and CDR2 SNEGSKA (reference sequence). This CDR3 has 14 residues. The DNA of the CDR3 is TGCAGTGCTAAGTGGGGGGGCTCTGGAAACACCATATATTTT. Encoded protein: CSAKWGGSGNTIYF.

This clonotype was counted a few times. The V and J genes are TRBV4-1 and TRBJ1-5, with 7 bases aligning to TRBD1. The CDR3 consists of 15 residues. Trimming removed 0 bases from V and 4 bases from J; junction bases left unmatched: 3. Germline V gives CDR1 MGHRA, CDR2 YSYEKL. The CDR3 loop reads CASSQEGQKNQPQHF. Written as DNA, the CDR3 is TGCGCCAGCAGCCAAGAGGGACAGAAGAATCAGCCCCAGCATTTT.

This clonotype was counted ten times or more. The chain combines TRBV6-5 with TRBJ2-7; TRBD2 matches 7 bases. The CDR3 sequence is 14 residues long. Trimming took 4 bases from V and 3 from J; bases not matched to a gene: 6. CDR1 and CDR2 from the germline V gene are MNHEY and SVGAGI. The CDR3 DNA reads TGTGCCAGCAGTTCAACCACGGGGGGCTACGAGCAGTACTTC. Translated: CASSSTTGGYEQYF.

The J gene is TRBJ1-5, the V gene TRBV6-1; D not resolved. V was cut by 3 bases and J by 2 bases, with 8 bases left in between. CDR1 and CDR2 from the germline V gene are MNHNS and SASEGT. The CDR3 contains 14 residues. Here the CDR3 reads CASSDRPGNQPQHF. Written as DNA, the CDR3 is TGTGCCAGCAGTGATCGACCTGGCAATCAGCCCCAGCATTTT.

This clonotype came up many times. The gene calls are TRBV27 and TRBJ2-4, with 7 bases identical to TRBD2. V trimming: 0 bases; J trimming: 6 bases; junction bases outside the gene matches: 5. Looked up from germline, CDR1 is MNHEY and CDR2 is SMNVEV (reference sequence). The CDR3 runs to 15 residues. This CDR3 is CASSLSSGTANIQYF. CDR3 in DNA: TGTGCCAGCAGTTTATCGAGCGGGACGGCAAACATTCAGTACTTC.